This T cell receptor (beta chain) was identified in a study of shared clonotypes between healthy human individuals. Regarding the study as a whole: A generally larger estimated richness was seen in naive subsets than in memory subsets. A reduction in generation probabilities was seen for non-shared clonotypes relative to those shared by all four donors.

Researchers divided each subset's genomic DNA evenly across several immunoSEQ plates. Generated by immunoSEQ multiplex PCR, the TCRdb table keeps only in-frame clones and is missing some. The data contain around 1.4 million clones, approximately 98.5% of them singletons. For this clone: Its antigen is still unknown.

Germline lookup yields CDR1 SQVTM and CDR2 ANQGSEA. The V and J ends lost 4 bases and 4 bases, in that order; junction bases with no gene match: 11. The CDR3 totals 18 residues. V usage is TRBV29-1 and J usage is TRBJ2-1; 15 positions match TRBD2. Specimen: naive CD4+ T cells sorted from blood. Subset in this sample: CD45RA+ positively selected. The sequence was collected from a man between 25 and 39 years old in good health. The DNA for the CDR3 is TGCAGCGTTGTATCCTTATCCGGGACTAGCGGGAGGTACAATGAGCAGTTCTTC. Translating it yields CSVVSLSGTSGRYNEQFF.